The sequence of this T cell receptor beta chain was determined in a study of blood T cell repertoires in COVID-19. Study as a whole: Specimens from acute and convalescent COVID-19 originated in the United States, Italy and Spain. The cDNA or gDNA used as material had been derived from T cells, B-cell-depleted T cells, or PBMCs.

Authors' methods: Amplification from reference gene primers served as the basis for estimated nucleated cell counts. Some clones are missing from TCRdb's copy, which holds only in-frame ones; the method was immunoSEQ multiplex PCR. D and trimming come from the DNA, and the V and J calls and clone size come from that table. This repertoire shows 130,000 to 150,000 clones, 75% to 85% found once; its top ten account for approximately 3.5%. This clone was counted between two and nine times. Sequencing was carried out using peripheral blood. This clonotype originated in a man in his sixties or seventies who had recovered from COVID-19.

For the CDR3, the DNA is TGTGCCTGGAGTGTACGGGCTAGCGGGAGAATAGGGAAAGTCGGGGAGCTGTTTTTT. It is translated as CAWSVRASGRIGKVGELFF. V gene TRBV30 combines with J gene TRBJ2-2; 10 bases agree with TRBD2. CDR3 length: 19 residues. From germline, CDR1 is GTSNPN and CDR2 SVGIG (reference sequence). Germline trimming cut 0 bases from V and 7 bases from J; bases unmatched to any gene: 17.